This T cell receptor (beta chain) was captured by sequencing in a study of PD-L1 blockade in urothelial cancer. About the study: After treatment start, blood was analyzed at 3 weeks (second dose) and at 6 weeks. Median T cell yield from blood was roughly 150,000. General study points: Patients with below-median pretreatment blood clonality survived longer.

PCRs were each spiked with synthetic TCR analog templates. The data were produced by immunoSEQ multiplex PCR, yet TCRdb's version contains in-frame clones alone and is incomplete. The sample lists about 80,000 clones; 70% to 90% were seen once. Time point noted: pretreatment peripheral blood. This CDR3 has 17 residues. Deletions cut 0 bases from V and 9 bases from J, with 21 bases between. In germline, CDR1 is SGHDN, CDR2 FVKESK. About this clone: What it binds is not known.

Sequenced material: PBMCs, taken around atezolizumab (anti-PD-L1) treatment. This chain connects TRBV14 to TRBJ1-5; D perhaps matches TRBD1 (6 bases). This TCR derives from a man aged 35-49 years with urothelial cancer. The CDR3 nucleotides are TGTGCCAGCAGCCAAGAATCAGGGGAAAGGGCGTGGAGGCCCCAGCATTTT. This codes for CASSQESGERAWRPQHF.